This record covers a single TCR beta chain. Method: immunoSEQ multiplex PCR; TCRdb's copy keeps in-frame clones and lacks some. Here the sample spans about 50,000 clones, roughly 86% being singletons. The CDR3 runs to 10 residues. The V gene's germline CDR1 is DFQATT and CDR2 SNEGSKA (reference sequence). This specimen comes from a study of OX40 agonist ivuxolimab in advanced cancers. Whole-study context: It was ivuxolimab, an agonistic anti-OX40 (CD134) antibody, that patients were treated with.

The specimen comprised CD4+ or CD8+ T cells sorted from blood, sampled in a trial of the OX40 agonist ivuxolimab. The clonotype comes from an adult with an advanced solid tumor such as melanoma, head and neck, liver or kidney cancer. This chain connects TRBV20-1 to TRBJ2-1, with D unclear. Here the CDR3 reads CNPLGNEQFF. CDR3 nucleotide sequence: TGCAACCCCCTGGGGAATGAGCAGTTCTTC.